These 18 T cell receptor beta chains share one sample of origin, sequenced in a study of blood T cells in healthy people across ages. Primed by a sample-barcoded 5' primer and a J-beta primer mix, a second PCR proceeded for about 6 to 11 cycles. TCRdb used MiXCR to reprocess the 5' RACE reads, holding one entry per CDR3 protein. The table has about 640,000 distinct CDR3 sequences, around 54% seen once. Input material: blood. These receptors all stem from a man aged 55 to 70 in good health.

This clonotype appeared a few times. In DNA, the CDR3 is TGCAGTGCCCTAGACAGAACTAACTATGGCTACACCTTC. It translates to CSALDRTNYGYTF. The chain links TRBV20-1 to TRBJ1-2; tentatively, D is TRBD1 (5 bases). Germline V CDR1 and CDR2: DFQATT, SNEGSKA (reference sequence). This CDR3 has 13 amino acids. The ends were cut back, 6 bases at V and 0 bases at J, with 11 bases in the middle.

This chain uses TRBV20-1 with TRBJ2-1; 8 bases match TRBD1. V trimming: 3 bases; J trimming: 10 bases; junction bases outside the gene matches: 11. Germline CDR1 DFQATT, CDR2 SNEGSKA (reference sequence). The CDR3 contains 14 residues. CDR3 in DNA: TGCAGTGCTAGCCCAAGGACAGGGCGACGGGAGCAGTTCTTC. The encoded protein is CSASPRTGRREQFF.

J is TRBJ2-5 and V is TRBV6-6, with TRBD1 identical over 10 bases. Gene TRBJ2-7 matches the end of the DNA better, so the J call may be wrong. The CDR3 extends over 14 amino acids. CDR1 and CDR2 from the germline V gene are MNHNY and SVGAGI (reference sequence). CDR3 nucleotide sequence: TGTGCCAGCAGTTATAGGGGACAGGGGAACGAGCAGTACTTC. It codes for CASSYRGQGNEQYF.

This chain connects TRBV5-1 to TRBJ2-4; TRBD1 matches at 8 bases. The CDR3 extends over 15 amino acids. V shed 4 bases and J 7 bases; nucleotides not matched to a gene: 10. Germline CDR1 SGHRS, CDR2 YFSETQ. The CDR3 reads CASSSTDRAQNIQYF. CDR3 bases: TGCGCCAGCAGCAGCACGGACAGGGCCCAGAACATTCAGTACTTC.

V usage is TRBV4-1 and J usage is TRBJ2-3; a weak D match, TRBD2 (5 bases). V lost 3 bases and J 7 bases, leaving 14 bases between the germline ends. Germline CDR1 is MGHRA and CDR2 is YSYEKL. The CDR3 has 14 amino acids. The DNA of the CDR3 is TGCGCCAGCAGCCAGGGAGTAAAGCAAAATACGCAGTATTTT. Its translation is CASSQGVKQNTQYF.

This clonotype was picked up a small number of times. The V call is TRBV3-1, the J call TRBJ2-1; either TRBD1 or TRBD2 may supply D (5 bases each). Trimming took off 1 base at V and 4 bases at J, with 5 bases between the two ends. CDR3 size: 13 residues. Germline CDR1 is LGHDT and CDR2 is YNNKEL (reference sequence). The DNA for the CDR3 is TGTGCCAGCAGCCAAGGGGGGTACAATGAGCAGTTCTTC. Its translation: CASSQGGYNEQFF.

V gene TRBV29-1 combines with J gene TRBJ1-2, with a possible D match to TRBD1 (5 bases). V was clipped by 2 bases and J by 7 bases, with 17 bases between them. The V gene's germline CDR1 is SQVTM and CDR2 ANQGSEA. The CDR3 spans 14 residues. This CDR3 reads CSVEIGGRATGYTF. For the CDR3, the DNA is TGCAGCGTTGAAATCGGCGGCAGGGCGACTGGCTACACCTTC.

The V gene is TRBV5-1, the J gene TRBJ1-2; a weak D match, TRBD1 (5 bases). This CDR3 has 14 amino acids. Per germline, CDR1 SGHRS and CDR2 YFSETQ. The germline V and J ends were trimmed by 4 bases and 7 bases, with 17 bases remaining between them. The CDR3 DNA reads TGCGCCAGCAGCCAGGCGGGGGTGGAGTGTGGCTACACCTTC. The encoded protein is CASSQAGVECGYTF.

The rearrangement uses TRBV2 and TRBJ2-7; 10 bases match TRBD2. The J call is in doubt because the DNA end fits TRBJ2-5 better. The CDR3 length is 16 residues. CDR1 is SNHLY, CDR2 FYNNEI, per germline. CDR3 region: CASSSSGGVLGETQYF. In DNA form, the CDR3 reads TGTGCCAGCAGTTCCAGCGGGGGGGTCTTGGGGGAGACCCAGTACTTC.

The V and J genes are TRBV29-1 and TRBJ2-7; TRBD2 agrees at 10 bases. The J call could be wrong; TRBJ2-5 is a better fit for the DNA end. Germline loops: CDR1 SQVTM, CDR2 ANQGSEA. There are 14 residues in the CDR3. CDR3 amino acids: CSVFLAGAIETQYF. The CDR3 DNA reads TGCAGCGTGTTTCTAGCGGGGGCTATAGAGACCCAGTACTTC.

DNA for the CDR3: TGTGCCAGCAGTGAATCATCAGATACGCAGTATTTT. Translated, it gives CASSESSDTQYF. The chain links TRBV2 to TRBJ2-3, with D hard to call. CDR3 size: 12 residues. Germline CDR1 and CDR2: SNHLY and FYNNEI. Between the trimmed V and J ends, which lost 2 bases and 4 bases, there was a span of 4 bases.

The chain employs TRBV21-1 and TRBJ1-2; TRBD1, as called in the table, went unchecked against the DNA. TRBV21-1 is shown as a pseudogene. There are 15 residues in the CDR3. The CDR3 DNA is TGTGCCAGCACCACAACGGGGGGACGAAAGTATGGCTACACCTTC. Protein product: CASTTTGGRKYGYTF.

The chain uses TRBV3-1 and TRBJ2-1; 9 nucleotides agree with TRBD2. Germline assignment: CDR1 LGHDT and CDR2 YNNKEL (reference sequence). Unmatched junction bases numbered 9, after V lost 2 bases and J lost 7 bases. The CDR3 has 16 amino acids. CDR3 amino acids: CASSQRRGGRVNEQFF. CDR3 DNA: TGTGCCAGCAGCCAACGGCGGGGGGGCCGGGTGAATGAGCAGTTCTTC.

This clonotype appeared once. The chain links TRBV5-1 to TRBJ2-5; 10 positions agree with TRBD1. The J call could be wrong; TRBJ2-7 is a better fit for the DNA end. Germline V lookup: CDR1 SGHRS, CDR2 YFSETQ. CDR3 length: 14 residues. The CDR3 here is CASSWGGQGYEQYF. The CDR3 DNA is TGCGCCAGCAGCTGGGGGGGACAGGGGTACGAGCAGTACTTC.

DNA of the CDR3: TGTGCCAGCAGCCGGGACAGGGAAAACACTGAAGCTTTCTTT. Protein sequence: CASSRDRENTEAFF. The chain is built from TRBV3-1 and TRBJ1-1; TRBD1 agrees at 9 bases. Germline V gives CDR1 LGHDT, CDR2 YNNKEL (reference sequence). V shed 4 bases and J 2 bases; nucleotides not matched to a gene: 2. There are 14 residues in the CDR3.

Worth noting for this clonotype: A much larger clonotype is one base distant, so this may be a read error. The J gene is TRBJ2-5, the V gene TRBV6-4; D ambiguous. The CDR3 loop spans 15 amino acids. Trimming stripped 5 bases from V and 11 bases from J, with 24 bases between. Germline CDR1 MRHNA, CDR2 SNTAGT. The CDR3 loop reads CASSIGSTAYNEQYF. For the CDR3, the DNA is TGTGCCAGCAGTATCGGCTCCACCGCTTACAATGAGCAGTACTTC.

This clonotype was recorded a few times. As DNA, the CDR3 is TGTGCCAGCTCACCGGGCGACAGCCTCTATGGCTACACCTTC. Its translation: CASSPGDSLYGYTF. J is TRBJ1-2 and V is TRBV18; tentative D call: TRBD1 (5 bases). The germline V and J ends were trimmed by 3 bases and 4 bases, with 12 bases remaining between them. The CDR3 totals 14 residues. Germline V lookup: CDR1 KGHSH, CDR2 LQKENI.

This CDR3 is CASSEKRGCEQFF. The CDR3 nucleotides are TGTGCCAGCAGTGAAAAGCGGGGGTGTGAGCAGTTCTTC. The chain couples TRBV6-1 to TRBJ2-1; 8 nucleotides line up with TRBD2. Germline trimming cut 2 bases from V and 9 bases from J; bases unmatched to any gene: 3. This CDR3 spans 13 amino acids. CDR1 is MNHNS and CDR2 is SASEGT in the germline V gene.